One and the same sample provided the 13 T cell receptor beta chains below, sequenced in a study of human T cells and chemical hapten exposure. A single record per CDR3 protein comes from TCRdb applying MiXCR to the RACE reads. The sample records under 95,000 distinct CDR3 sequences, about 8.6% being singletons. Sample time point: healthy volunteer bleed at 2 weeks. The total RNA was obtained from whole blood that was not fractionated. Sequences were obtained from whole blood. Source of these receptors: a female donor in good health. Some clones in this sample may be carry-over from other donors' samples.

This clonotype was seen a few times. This chain joins TRBV2 and TRBJ2-3; 8 nucleotides agree with TRBD2. V gave up 3 bases and J gave up 2 bases; unmatched junction bases: 4. The CDR3 is made up of 15 amino acids. CDR1 is SNHLY and CDR2 is FYNNEI in the germline V gene. CDR3 amino acids: CASSETSAVTDTQYF. The CDR3 nucleotides read TGTGCCAGCAGTGAGACTAGCGCGGTCACAGATACGCAGTATTTT.

This clonotype was counted a few times. The chain is built from TRBV5-6 and TRBJ1-1; 7 bases are a match to TRBD1. Looked up from germline, CDR1 is SGHDT and CDR2 is YYEEEE. The trim removed 0 bases at V and 3 bases at J, leaving 11 bases unmatched. The CDR3 consists of 17 residues. CDR3 nucleotide sequence: TGTGCCAGCAGCTTGGGCCGACTCGGGACAGCTTACACTGAAGCTTTCTTT. Protein product: CASSLGRLGTAYTEAFF.

This clonotype was seen ten or more times. The rearrangement links TRBV6-1 to TRBJ1-5; weak D call: TRBD1 (5 bases). Germline V lookup: CDR1 MNHNS, CDR2 SASEGT. The CDR3 is 15 amino acids. The V end was cut by 0 bases, the J end by 1 base, with 7 bases between. This chain's CDR3 is CASSEAGVSNQPQHF. The CDR3 DNA reads as TGTGCCAGCAGTGAAGCAGGGGTCAGCAATCAGCCCCAGCATTTT.

This clonotype was observed a few times. The chain uses TRBV6-2 or TRBV6-3 and TRBJ2-5; 8 nucleotides agree with TRBD2. J gave up 9 bases and V 7 bases, and 10 bases lay outside the gene matches. This CDR3 spans 13 amino acids. Germline V lookup: CDR1 MNHEY, CDR2 SVGEGT. CDR3 residues: CASTAVAGRSQYF. The DNA of the CDR3 is TGTGCCAGCACAGCAGTAGCGGGAAGATCCCAGTACTTC.

This clonotype came up many times. The chain combines TRBV28 with TRBJ2-3, with 8 bases fitting TRBD1. This CDR3 region has 15 residues. V lost 2 bases to trimming and J lost 1 base; unmatched junction nucleotides: 2. Germline CDR1 reads MDHEN; CDR2 reads SYDVKM. The DNA for the CDR3 is TGTGCCAGCAGTTTAGCGACAGGGGGCACAGATACGCAGTATTTT. Amino acids: CASSLATGGTDTQYF.

This clonotype was detected a few times. The chain has TRBV5-6 and TRBJ2-1; D is unresolved. Trimming took 4 bases from V and 7 from J, leaving 24 bases between them. The CDR3 runs 17 residues. Germline V gives CDR1 SGHDT, CDR2 YYEEEE. The CDR3 sequence is CASSPISSFVRQNEQFF. The CDR3 bases are TGTGCCAGCAGCCCGATTTCATCTTTCGTAAGGCAAAATGAGCAGTTCTTC. Based on the CDR3 plus reference TRBV5-6 and TRBJ2-1, the full variable domain is DAGVTQSPTHLIKTRGQQVTLRCSPKSGHDTVSWYQQALGQGPQFIFQYYEEEERQRGNFPDRFSGHQFPNYSSELNVNALLLGDSALYLCASSPISSFVRQNEQFFGPGTRLTVL.

The gene calls are TRBV5-1 and TRBJ2-1; TRBD2 agrees at 8 bases. Germline values: CDR1 SGHRS, CDR2 YFSETQ. V lost 4 bases and J lost 6; bases outside the gene matches: 12. This CDR3 contains 16 residues. CDR3 sequence (DNA): TGCGCCAGCAGCACTGCGATAGCGGGACACTCCAATGAGCAGTTCTTC. It specifies CASSTAIAGHSNEQFF.

In this sample, this clonotype turned up a few times. The rearrangement joins TRBV28 to TRBJ2-7; D assignment may be TRBD1 or TRBD2 (5 bases each). V gave up 6 bases and J gave up 3 bases, with 12 bases separating them. The CDR3 is made up of 13 amino acids. Germline CDR1 is MDHEN and CDR2 is SYDVKM. CDR3 sequence: CASSPGPRYEQYF. DNA for the CDR3: TGTGCCAGCAGCCCGGGACCGCGCTACGAGCAGTACTTC.

This clonotype was found many times. The chain employs TRBV4-1 and TRBJ1-3, with D unclear. Germline CDR1 reads MGHRA; CDR2 reads YSYEKL. The CDR3 consists of 15 residues. The ends were cut back, 2 bases at V and 2 bases at J, with 10 bases in the middle. This CDR3 is CASSQTPGAGNTIYF. The DNA for the CDR3 is TGCGCCAGCAGCCAAACCCCCGGGGCTGGAAACACCATATATTTT.

The chain joins TRBV19 to TRBJ2-1, with TRBD2 matching over 13 bases. In germline, CDR1 is LNHDA, CDR2 SQIVND (reference sequence). The CDR3 sequence is 14 residues long. With 6 bases clipped from V and 7 bases from J, the junction kept 3 bases outside the gene matches. The CDR3 protein is CASRPGLAGNEQFF. CDR3 nucleotides: TGTGCCAGTAGACCGGGACTAGCGGGAAATGAGCAGTTCTTC.

This clonotype has more than one count but fewer than ten. The chain combines TRBV7-3 with TRBJ2-1; possibly TRBD1 for D (6 bases). V shed 5 bases and J shed 7 bases, with 18 bases lying between them. The CDR3 is 15 residues long. Germline V gives CDR1 SGHTA, CDR2 FQGTGA. CDR3 sequence: CASSPTGPTGNEQFF. The CDR3 DNA reads as TGTGCCAGCAGCCCTACAGGGCCTACAGGGAATGAGCAGTTCTTC.

CDR3 DNA sequence: TGCAGTGCTAGAGAGATGAGGCGGGGGGGCCCCTACGAGCAGTACTTC. Protein: CSAREMRRGGPYEQYF. The chain uses TRBV20-1 and TRBJ2-7; 9 nucleotides align to TRBD2. Germline V lookup: CDR1 DFQATT, CDR2 SNEGSKA (reference sequence). With 0 bases clipped from V and 2 bases from J, the junction kept 8 bases outside the gene matches. The CDR3 is made up of 16 amino acids.

The V call is TRBV5-5, the J call TRBJ2-5, with no clear D. This CDR3 has 13 residues. Germline CDR1 reads SGHKS; CDR2 reads YYEKEE (reference sequence). V dropped 6 bases and J dropped 4 bases, with 13 bases sitting between them. Here the CDR3 DNA reads TGTGCCAGCACACCCCCGGTCGGAGAGACCCAGTACTTC. Protein product: CASTPPVGETQYF.